This T cell receptor beta chain was recorded in a study of immune evolution from preneoplasia to lung adenocarcinoma (dated by TCRdb to the early 2020s). Regarding the study in general: HLA loss of heterozygosity was seen in roughly 6.6%, 14% and 36% of AIS, MIA and ADC lesions, and in no AAH lesions. The study used immune gene expression, TCR sequencing and multiplex immunofluorescence to profile the immune contexture of lung adenocarcinoma precursors and invasive adenocarcinoma. Resected precursor lesions (AAH, AIS, MIA) and invasive adenocarcinomas were compared against paired morphologically normal lung tissue. The sample size depended on which specimens were available, not on a prior power calculation. The immune data were integrated with whole exome sequencing and methylation data from the same cohort of nodules. In total, the cohort included roughly 49 patients with pulmonary nodules, all of whom underwent surgical resection. A total of some 53 patients contributed TCR sequencing data. According to the study, 80 to 130 samples were used for TCR sequencing. POLYSOLVER was used to infer Class I HLA alleles from exome data, while LOHHLA was used to detect allele-specific HLA loss. Results and caveats for the whole study, not just this receptor: Because all patients were from Japan and China, applicability to Western populations was uncertain. The highest top T cell clone frequencies were observed in normal lung, and a progressive decrease in top T cell clone frequencies appeared to occur from AAH through AIS, MIA and invasive adenocarcinoma. KRAS-mutant nodules showed the highest T cell clonality compared with EGFR-mutant or double wild-type lesions. Clonality was highest in normal lung, while later-stage lesions appeared to have lower clonality but higher T cell density and diversity. Findings were based on association rather than direct causation; larger cohorts with long-term follow-up and longitudinal biopsies were deemed needed.

The immunoSEQ hsTCRbeta Kit was used to sequence TCR beta CDR3 regions from DNA. Concerning the study's data processing: TCR sequencing data were analysed with the ImmunoSEQ Analyzer. T cell clonality was defined as 1 minus Pielou's evenness, calculated on productive rearrangements. The inverse Simpson index, applied to productive templates, was used to measure T cell diversity. T cell density was defined as TCR beta template counts normalized to usable DNA, with usable DNA estimated by amplification and sequencing of housekeeping genes. Two-sided Kruskal-Wallis tests were used to compare TCR metrics between histologic stages. TCRdb provides this immuneACCESS table in a form limited to in-frame rearrangements. Some clones are lacking; in checked studies, under half of them reflect an unresolved V gene, and why the rest are absent is not known. V, J and clone size are taken as reported in that table, and D and trimming were inferred from the DNA itself. This sample has about 6,500 clones in its table, and roughly four fifths of those were observed once. Around 9.1% of the sample comes from the top ten.

CDR1 and CDR2, looked up from the germline V gene (reference sequence), are MNHNY and SVGAGI. The CDR3 has 13 amino acids, counting the end cysteine and phenylalanine. Only the CDR3 portion is preserved as DNA: 39 bases, with reading frame beginning at the first base. V gives up 5 bases and J gives up 5 bases, and the segment between their germline ends measures 12 bases. In the case of this clone: Its recognized antigen is unknown. There are no base qualities to consult, and no much larger clone falls within one base.

Resection was performed on patients in Japan or China between the mid-2010s and the late 2010s. Two lung cancer pathologists independently reviewed H&E slides to confirm the histologic diagnosis of every case. For nucleic acid extraction, premalignant or tumor cells were enriched by macro-dissection following pathologic assessment. The AllPrep DNA/RNA FFPE Kit was used to isolate DNA from FFPE tissue. This sequence was found in a donor older than 65 with lung adenocarcinoma. The sequenced material came from FFPE lung adenocarcinoma in situ tissue. Reading the label with the study, this specimen's cell subset or site is: preinvasive adenocarcinoma in situ (AIS). The chain joins TRBV6-6 to TRBJ2-5, with the D segment identity uncertain. This receptor carries the CDR3 CASSGLGLETQYF. The DNA sequence is TGTGCCAGCAGTGGATTGGGATTGGAGACCCAGTACTTC.